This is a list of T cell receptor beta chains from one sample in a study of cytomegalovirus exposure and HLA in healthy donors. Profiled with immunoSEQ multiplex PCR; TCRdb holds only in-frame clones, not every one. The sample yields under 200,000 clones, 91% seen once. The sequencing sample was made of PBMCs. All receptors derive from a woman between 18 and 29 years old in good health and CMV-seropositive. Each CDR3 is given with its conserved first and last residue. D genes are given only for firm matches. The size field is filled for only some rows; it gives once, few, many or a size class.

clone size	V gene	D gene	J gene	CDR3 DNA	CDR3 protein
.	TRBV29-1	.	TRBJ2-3	TGCAGCGGCGGGATCGGGGCAATAACAGATACGCAGTATTTT	CSGGIGAITDTQYF
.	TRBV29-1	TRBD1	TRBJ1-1	TGCAGCGTAACCGGGACAGGGGGTGCGTTCGCTGGAGCTTTCTTT	CSVTGTGGAFAGAFF
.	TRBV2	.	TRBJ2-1	TGTGCCAGCAGTGAATGGCTAGCTCACTACAATGAGCAGTTCTTC	CASSEWLAHYNEQFF
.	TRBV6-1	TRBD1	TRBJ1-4	TGTGCCAGCAGACAGGGGCCAACTAATGAAAAACTGTTTTTT	CASRQGPTNEKLFF
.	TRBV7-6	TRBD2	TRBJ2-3	TGTGCCAGCAGCCCATTTCAGGCGGGAGTTGGCACAGATACGCAGTATTTT	CASSPFQAGVGTDTQYF
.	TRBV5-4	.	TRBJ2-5	TGTGCCAGCAGCCCCGGTCGGAGAGAAGAGACCCAGTACTTC	CASSPGRREETQYF
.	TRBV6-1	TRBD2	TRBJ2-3	TGTGCCAGCAGTGACGGGACTAGCGGGAGTATAGATACGCAGTATTTT	CASSDGTSGSIDTQYF
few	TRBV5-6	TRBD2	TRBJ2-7	TGTGCCAGCAGCTTGGGTGCCTGGCGGGGGGCCTACGAGCAGTACTTC	CASSLGAWRGAYEQYF
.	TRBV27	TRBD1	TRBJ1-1	TGTGCCAGCAGTGGGGACAGGACCTTGAACACTGAAGCTTTCTTT	CASSGDRTLNTEAFF
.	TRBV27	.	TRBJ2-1	TGTGCCAGCTCCTCCGGGACACCCTTGGGGTCGAATGAGCAGTTCTTC	CASSSGTPLGSNEQFF
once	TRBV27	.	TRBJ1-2	TGTGCCAGCAGTCTAGAACAGGGACGGTTTGGCTACACCTTC	CASSLEQGRFGYTF
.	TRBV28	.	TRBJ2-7	TGTGCCAGCAGTTCACCTTACAGGGTAGGCGAGCAGTACTTC	CASSSPYRVGEQYF
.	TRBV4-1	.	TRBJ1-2	TGCGCCAGCAGCCAAGCTGGAGGGGTTGGCTACACCTTC	CASSQAGGVGYTF
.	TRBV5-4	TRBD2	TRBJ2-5	TGTGCCAGCAGCTTGGTTGGGACTAGCGGGGGCCCAGGGAGGGAGACCCAGTACTTC	CASSLVGTSGGPGRETQYF
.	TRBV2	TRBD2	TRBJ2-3	TGTGCCAGCAGTCCCACTAGCGGGGGGCGCACAGATACGCAGTATTTT	CASSPTSGGRTDTQYF
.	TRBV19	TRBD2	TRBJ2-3	TGTGCCAGTAGTATTTTTAGCGGGAGCACAGATACGCAGTATTTT	CASSIFSGSTDTQYF
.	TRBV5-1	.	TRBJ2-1	TGCGCCAGCAGCTTGGGTATTAGGGCAGGGAAGAGGAATGAGCAGTTCTTC	CASSLGIRAGKRNEQFF
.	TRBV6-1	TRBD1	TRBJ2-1	TGTGCCAGCTCAGGGACAGGGACCTACAATGAGCAGTTCTTC	CASSGTGTYNEQFF
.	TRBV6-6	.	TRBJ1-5	TGTGCCAGCAGTGTGACAGGATCCAATCAGCCCCAGCATTTT	CASSVTGSNQPQHF
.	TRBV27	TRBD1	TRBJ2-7	TGTGCCAGCAGTACCCCGGGACAGGGTCCTCACTACTTC	CASSTPGQGPHYF
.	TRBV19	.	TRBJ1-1	TGTGCCAGTAGGTCCCCGCAGCCCGGGGGAACTGAAGCTTTCTTT	CASRSPQPGGTEAFF
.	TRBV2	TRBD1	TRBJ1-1	TGTGCCAGCAGGGGACAGTATTATACGAACACTGAAGCTTTCTTT	CASRGQYYTNTEAFF
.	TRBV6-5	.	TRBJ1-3	TGTGCCAGCAGCGCGGAGAACACCATATATTTT	CASSAENTIYF
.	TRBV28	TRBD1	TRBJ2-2	TGTGCCAGCAGTCGGCGACAGGGGCTCGCCGGGGAGCTGTTTTTT	CASSRRQGLAGELFF
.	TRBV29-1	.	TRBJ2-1	TGCAGCGTTGAAAGGTTGGGGCCCTACAATGAGCAGTTCTTC	CSVERLGPYNEQFF
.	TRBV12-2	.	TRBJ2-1	TGTGCAAGTCGCTTTCGGTCACGGGAGGGGGGATATGAGCAGTTCTTC	CASRFRSREGGYEQFF
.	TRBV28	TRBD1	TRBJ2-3	TGTGCCAGCAGTCCCGGGACAGGGGTGTATTTT	CASSPGTGVYF
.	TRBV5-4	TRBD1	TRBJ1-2	TGTGCCAGCAGTCGGGGACAGGGTGACTATGGCTACACCTTC	CASSRGQGDYGYTF
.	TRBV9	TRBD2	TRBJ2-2	TGTGCCAGCAGCTCGACTAGCGCGAACACCGGGGAGCTGTTTTTT	CASSSTSANTGELFF
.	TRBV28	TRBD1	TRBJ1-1	TGTGCCAGCAGTGAGGGGGCGCTCACTGAAGCTTTCTTT	CASSEGALTEAFF
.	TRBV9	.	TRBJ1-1	TGTGCCAGCGGTTTCAGGGAAGTGAACACTGAAGCTTTCTTT	CASGFREVNTEAFF
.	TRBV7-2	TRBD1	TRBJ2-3	TGTGCCAGCAGCCCGGGTGGGGGGACAGGGGTGTTCGGGCGTGCGCAGTATTTT	CASSPGGGTGVFGRAQYF
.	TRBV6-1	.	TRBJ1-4	TGTGCCAGCAGAATGGACAGATCAACTAATGAAAAACTGTTTTTT	CASRMDRSTNEKLFF
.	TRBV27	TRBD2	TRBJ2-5	TGTGCCAGCAGTTTGCTGAGCGGGGGCCCGGGGACCCAGTACTTC	CASSLLSGGPGTQYF
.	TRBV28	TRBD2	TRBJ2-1	TGTGCCAGCAGCACCCGGACTAGCCTCTTACACAATGAGCAGTTCTTC	CASSTRTSLLHNEQFF
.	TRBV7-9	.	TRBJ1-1	TGTGCCAGCAGCCAGTCGCTGAACACTGAAGCTTTCTTT	CASSQSLNTEAFF
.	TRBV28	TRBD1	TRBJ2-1	TGTGCCAGCAGTTTAGGGGGGCAGGGGGCCCACAATGAGCAGTTCTTC	CASSLGGQGAHNEQFF
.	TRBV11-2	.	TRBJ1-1	TGTGCCAGCAGCTTAGAGGGGAAACGCAGGGGCGCGGGCACTGAAGCTTTCTTT	CASSLEGKRRGAGTEAFF
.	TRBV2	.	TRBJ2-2	TGTGCCAGCAGCAACCCCGACAGGAATGGGTCCGGGGAGCTGTTTTTT	CASSNPDRNGSGELFF
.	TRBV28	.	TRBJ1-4	TGTGCCAGCAGTTTATGGGGGGGGACGGAAAAACTGTTTTTT	CASSLWGGTEKLFF
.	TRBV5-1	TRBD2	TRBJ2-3	TGCGCCAGCAGCTTGGCCCGTGGGGGACTAGCAACCACAGATACGCAGTATTTT	CASSLARGGLATTDTQYF
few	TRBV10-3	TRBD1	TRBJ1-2	TGTGCCACCAGGGGACAGCTTAACTATGGCTACACCTTC	CATRGQLNYGYTF
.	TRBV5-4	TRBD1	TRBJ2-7	TGTGCCAGCAGCGTTCCGGGACAGGGGGACTACGAGCAGTACTTC	CASSVPGQGDYEQYF
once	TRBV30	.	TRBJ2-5	TGTGCCTACCGACGGCCGGGACAAGAGACCCAGTACTTC	CAYRRPGQETQYF